The sequence of this TCR beta chain was determined in a study of radiotherapy plus CTLA-4 blockade in lung cancer. Findings of the study overall: Strongest reported response predictors: early blood clone changes and post-radiation interferon-beta. Clones of tumor-derived TCRs expanded in blood after radiotherapy plus ipilimumab.

Each patient with chemo-refractory metastatic non-small-cell lung cancer was treated with focal radiation plus CTLA-4 blockade using ipilimumab. The V and J ends lost 2 bases and 8 bases respectively, with 9 bases between them. Germline V gene lookup returns CDR1 MNHNY and CDR2 SVGAGI (reference sequence). The CDR3 spans 12 residues. In the case of this clone: Its antigen is as yet unknown.

Produced via immunoSEQ multiplex PCR; TCRdb's table is partial and in-frame only. The sample lists about 87,000 clones, roughly 86% occurring once. This sample comprised peripheral blood, obtained from a patient treated with radiotherapy plus ipilimumab. The rearrangement uses TRBV6-6 and TRBJ1-1, with D uncertain. The receptor comes from a human donor with non-small cell lung cancer that progressed on radiotherapy plus ipilimumab. The CDR3 loop reads CASSYTGVEAFF. The CDR3 coding sequence is TGTGCCAGCAGTTACACGGGAGTGGAAGCTTTCTTT.